This T cell receptor beta chain is from a study of radiation and T cells in renal cell carcinoma. On the study more broadly: Nephrectomy followed 15 Gy stereotactic body radiation by 4 weeks.

The sample's time point: baseline pretreatment blood. This sample's treatment: 15 Gy SBRT to primary tumor, nephrectomy 4 weeks later. Libraries were prepared by immunoSEQ multiplex PCR; TCRdb keeps only in-frame clonotypes and omits some of them. The sample lists roughly 100,000 clones, about 88% occurring once. The sequenced sample was blood, obtained from a patient whose treatment included radiotherapy and nephrectomy. This sequence was found in a man aged 50-60 years with renal cell carcinoma.

The CDR3 DNA is TGTGCCAGCAGCCCCCGACAGGGCTACAATGAGCAGTTCTTC. Protein: CASSPRQGYNEQFF. V is TRBV9 and J is TRBJ2-1; 7 nucleotides line up with TRBD1. V trimming: 4 bases; J trimming: 3 bases; junction bases outside the gene matches: 4. Germline V lookup: CDR1 SGDLS, CDR2 YYNGEE. The CDR3 is 14 residues long.